The 3 T cell receptor beta chains below all came from one sample that was sequenced in a study of blood T cell repertoires in COVID-19 (dated by TCRdb to between 2020 and 2021). The library was prepared using the immunoSEQ multiplex PCR assay. In TCRdb, the immuneACCESS table is reduced to in-frame sequences with V and J assigned. These tables do not hold every clone; where another copy was compared, an unresolved V gene accounts for under half, and the others remain unexplained. This sample holds about 160,000 clones; 92% were observed only once. The leading ten clones occupy more than 4.5% of the sample. Sequenced material: peripheral blood. These receptors were obtained from a man aged 25 to 45 with COVID-19, enrolled during active disease.

The rearrangement links TRBV7-2 to TRBJ2-2, with 7 bases aligning to TRBD1. Trimming cost V 4 bases and J 4 bases; bases outside gene matches: 3. The CDR3 loop spans 14 amino acids. CDR1 and CDR2 from the germline V gene are SGHTA and FQGNSA. The CDR3 nucleotides read TGTGCCAGCAGCTCCTACAGGGGCACCGGGGAGCTGTTTTTT. It is translated as CASSSYRGTGELFF.

This chain uses TRBV9 with TRBJ2-5; weak D call: TRBD1 (5 bases). V lost 4 bases, J lost 2 bases, and 12 bases lay in between. The length of the CDR3 is 14 residues. Germline CDR1 reads SGDLS; CDR2 reads YYNGEE. The CDR3 here is CASSTRAVQETQYF. For the CDR3, the DNA is TGTGCCAGCAGCACCAGGGCAGTTCAAGAGACCCAGTACTTC.

V gene TRBV5-4 combines with J gene TRBJ1-4, with 7 positions matching TRBD1. V lost 2 bases, J lost 6 bases, and 10 bases stayed unmatched. The CDR3 extends over 16 amino acids. Germline V CDR1 and CDR2: SGHNT, YYREEE (reference sequence). As DNA, the CDR3 is TGTGCCAGCAGCTTTACACAGGGGAACGGATATGAAAAACTGTTTTTT. It codes for CASSFTQGNGYEKLFF.